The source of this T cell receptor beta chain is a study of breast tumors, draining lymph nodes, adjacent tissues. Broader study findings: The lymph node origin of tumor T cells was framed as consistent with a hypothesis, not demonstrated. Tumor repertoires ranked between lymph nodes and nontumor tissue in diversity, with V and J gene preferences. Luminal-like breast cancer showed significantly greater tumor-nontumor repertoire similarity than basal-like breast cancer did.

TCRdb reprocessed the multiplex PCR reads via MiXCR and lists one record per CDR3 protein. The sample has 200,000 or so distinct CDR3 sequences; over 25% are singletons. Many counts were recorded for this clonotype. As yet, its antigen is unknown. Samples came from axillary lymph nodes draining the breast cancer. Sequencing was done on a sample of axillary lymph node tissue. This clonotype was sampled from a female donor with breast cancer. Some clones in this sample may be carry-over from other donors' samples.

The CDR3 DNA sequence: TGTGCCAGCAGCCCCGATCAAGGGCTTTTCTATGGCTACACCTTC. This translates into CASSPDQGLFYGYTF. V is TRBV9 and J is TRBJ1-2, with no clear D. CDR3 size: 15 residues. Trimming took off 4 bases at V and 4 bases at J, with 17 bases between the two ends. Germline lookup yields CDR1 SGDLS and CDR2 YYNGEE.